This is a list of T cell receptor beta chains from one sample in a study of blood T cell repertoires in COVID-19. Sequencing used immunoSEQ multiplex PCR; TCRdb keeps in-frame clones, though not all of them. The table has 100,000 or so clones, roughly 86% seen once. Material: peripheral blood. The receptor source for this set is a woman aged 60-75 years with acute or convalescent COVID-19. Each CDR3 is given with its conserved first and last residue. The order of the fields is D gene, CDR3 length, J gene, clone size, V gene, CDR3 protein, CDR3 DNA. The D gene is left open where the match is weak. Some rows have no size entry. The others give once, few or many, or a class for an expanded clone.

>-|15|TRBJ2-1|once|TRBV6-1
CASNPRRAAYNEQFF
TGTGCCAGCAACCCGCGGCGGGCCGCCTACAATGAGCAGTTCTTC
>-|12|TRBJ1-1|-|TRBV7-9
CASSLKGTEAFF
TGTGCCAGCAGCTTAAAGGGGACTGAAGCTTTCTTT
>TRBD1|14|TRBJ1-1|-|TRBV5-4
CASSHRGGNTEAFF
TGTGCCAGCAGCCACAGGGGAGGGAACACTGAAGCTTTCTTT
>-|15|TRBJ2-1|-|TRBV7-2
CASNLITFTYNEQFF
TGTGCCAGCAATCTAATCACCTTTACCTACAATGAGCAGTTCTTC
>-|12|TRBJ1-3|once|TRBV12-3/TRBV12-4
CASSSARNTIYF
TGTGCCAGCAGCTCCGCCAGGAACACCATATATTTT
>-|17|TRBJ2-1|-|TRBV10-3
CAISDPGRLAGHNEQFF
TGTGCCATCAGTGATCCGGGTAGGCTAGCTGGCCACAATGAGCAGTTCTTC
>TRBD1|14|TRBJ1-2|-|TRBV24-1
CATSDRDRNYGYTF
TGTGCCACCAGTGACCGGGACAGAAACTATGGCTACACCTTC
>-|15|TRBJ2-7|-|TRBV19
CASSIHDGQTYEQYF
TGTGCCAGTAGTATTCATGATGGACAGACCTACGAGCAGTACTTC
>TRBD1|13|TRBJ1-2|-|TRBV6-5
CASRDRGLGGYTF
TGTGCCAGCAGGGACAGGGGGCTTGGCGGCTACACCTTC
>-|14|TRBJ2-1|-|TRBV7-3
CASSLSGGNNEQFF
TGTGCCAGCAGCTTAAGCGGCGGCAACAATGAGCAGTTCTTC
>-|16|TRBJ1-5|-|TRBV27
CASSPDDSYSNQPQHF
TGTGCCAGCAGTCCCGACGACAGCTATAGCAATCAGCCCCAGCATTTT
>TRBD1|14|TRBJ2-3|-|TRBV28
CASSETGVGDTQYF
TGTGCCAGCAGTGAGACAGGGGTGGGAGATACGCAGTATTTT
>-|13|TRBJ1-1|-|TRBV18
CASSPLSDSEAFF
TGTGCCAGCTCACCTCTATCAGACTCAGAAGCTTTCTTT